This TCR beta chain was recorded in a study of T-cell reconstitution after alpha-beta-depleted transplantation in children. The V gene end was trimmed by 1 base and the J gene end by 3 bases; junction bases not matched to a gene: 6. The CDR3 runs 15 residues. Per the germline V gene, CDR1 is DFQATT and CDR2 is SNEGSKA (reference sequence). Preparation of the TCRbeta library involved a method that used unique molecular identifiers. Each CDR3 protein gets one entry after TCRdb re-called the PCR reads with MiXCR. The repertoire holds about 500,000 distinct CDR3 sequences, less than 35% seen once, with approximately 2.3% in the top ten. Only a few counts were recorded for this clonotype.

This TCR came from a human donor who donated a stem cell graft to a child with aplastic anemia. The specimen comprised PBMCs from the stem cell graft donor, sampled from the stem cell graft. The chain carries TRBV20-1 and TRBJ1-1, with 9 bases identical to TRBD1. The CDR3 DNA reads as TGCAGTGCTAGAGTTCCGGGACAGGGCCACACTGAAGCTTTCTTT. Protein sequence: CSARVPGQGHTEAFF.